This T cell receptor beta chain was found in a study of shared clonotypes between healthy human individuals. Whole-study context: The cohort comprised a couple of women and a few men. Their ages spanned 18 to 49 years.

From germline, CDR1 is GTSNPN and CDR2 SVGIG (reference sequence). This CDR3 comprises 14 residues. J gave up 7 bases and V 5 bases, and 6 bases lay outside the gene matches. Turning to this clone: Its target is not known.

Deep-level settings were used for running the assay. Method: immunoSEQ multiplex PCR; TCRdb's copy keeps in-frame clones and lacks some. The sample lists roughly 500,000 clones, 75% to 85% occurring once. Study conclusions and caveats: An anticipated effect of sequencing depth on clonotype sharing among donors was recognized.

This sequence joins TRBV30 and TRBJ2-1, with 12 bases aligning to TRBD2. Sequencing was done on a sample of PBMCs. The receptor comes from a woman aged 40 to 50 in good health. Some clones in this sample may be carry-over from other donors' samples. The CDR3 here is CAWDTSGRRNEQFF. CDR3 nucleotides: TGTGCCTGGGATACTAGCGGGAGGAGGAATGAGCAGTTCTTC.